This is a list of T cell receptor beta chains from one sample in a study of CD4 and CD8 cells across lung adenocarcinoma regions. TCRdb passed the PCR reads through MiXCR, listing each CDR3 protein once. The top ten hold about 25% of the sample, which has tens of thousands of distinct CDR3 sequences, roughly 56% seen once. The sequenced material came from CD8+ T cells from the center of a lung tumor. The receptor set was obtained from a female donor with lung adenocarcinoma. The CD4 and CD8 labels of this study may be unreliable. CDR3s include the opening cysteine and the closing phenylalanine or tryptophan. A D gene is named only where the DNA matches it firmly. Size values are once, few and many counts, or a class for expanded clones, and some rows have none.

D gene,V gene,clone size,J gene,CDR3 protein,CDR3 DNA
.,TRBV7-2,many,TRBJ2-2,CASSFQRLVGGELFF,TGTGCCAGCAGCTTTCAACGGCTAGTCGGCGGGGAGCTGTTTTTT
.,TRBV25-1,few,TRBJ2-1,CASNRGTEQFF,TGTGCCAGCAATCGGGGCACTGAGCAGTTCTTC
.,TRBV10-1,many,TRBJ2-3,CASLLRGKSTDTQYF,TGCGCCAGCTTGCTGAGGGGAAAATCCACAGATACGCAGTATTTT
.,TRBV27,.,TRBJ2-2,CASSRHANTDALFF,TGTGCCAGCAGTAGGCACGCGAACACCGATGCGCTGTTTTTT
TRBD2,TRBV6-5,medium-sized,TRBJ2-7,CASSYRTSGRAGEQYF,TGTGCCAGCAGTTACCGGACTAGCGGGAGGGCCGGCGAGCAGTACTTC
TRBD2,TRBV20-1,.,TRBJ2-5,CSAQPPGGETQYF,TGCAGTGCCCAGCCTCCGGGAGGGGAGACCCAGTACTTC
TRBD1,TRBV7-9,many,TRBJ1-2,CASSPGTDTGGYGYTF,TGTGCCAGCAGCCCCGGGACAGACACCGGAGGCTATGGCTACACCTTC
TRBD2,TRBV6-1,.,TRBJ2-5,CAGRPGGSGQDTQYF,TGTGCCGGGAGACCCGGGGGGAGCGGTCAAGATACGCAGTACTTC
.,TRBV12-3/TRBV12-4,many,TRBJ2-2,CASSRLEVGELFF,TGTGCCAGCAGTCGACTAGAAGTCGGGGAGCTGTTTTTT
.,TRBV10-1,.,TRBJ2-2,CAQTGSTETLFF,TGCGCCCAGACGGGAAGCACCGAGACGCTGTTTTTT
TRBD2,TRBV6-1,.,TRBJ2-3,CASRKQAGGTDKQFF,TGTGCCAGCAGGAAACAAGCGGGGGGGACAGATAAGCAGTTCTTT
.,TRBV7-2,few,TRBJ2-3,CASSSGPGGPRDTQYF,TGTGCCAGCAGCTCTGGACCCGGGGGGCCGAGAGATACGCAGTATTTT
.,TRBV10-2,once,TRBJ2-3,CASSESTDTDTQYF,TGCGCCAGCAGTGAGTCTACAGACACAGATACGCAGTATTTT
.,TRBV6-5,.,TRBJ2-1,CASSYLPSGNEQFF,TGTGCCAGCAGTTACCTCCCCTCGGGGAATGAGCAGTTCTTC
.,TRBV6-1,.,TRBJ2-7,CASSGEGRRYEQYF,TGTGCCAGCAGTGGTGAGGGCCGTCGCTACGAGCAGTACTTC
.,TRBV29-1,.,TRBJ2-1,CSVGGAIDNEQFF,TGCAGCGTTGGAGGGGCGATCGACAATGAGCAGTTCTTC
TRBD2,TRBV27,.,TRBJ2-3,CAGGGGRDPETQYF,TGTGCGGGCGGGGGGGGTCGGGACCCAGAGACGCAGTATTTT
.,TRBV11-3,.,TRBJ2-3,CATGLVATDTQYF,TGTGCCACGGGGCTGGTAGCCACAGATACTCAGTATTTT